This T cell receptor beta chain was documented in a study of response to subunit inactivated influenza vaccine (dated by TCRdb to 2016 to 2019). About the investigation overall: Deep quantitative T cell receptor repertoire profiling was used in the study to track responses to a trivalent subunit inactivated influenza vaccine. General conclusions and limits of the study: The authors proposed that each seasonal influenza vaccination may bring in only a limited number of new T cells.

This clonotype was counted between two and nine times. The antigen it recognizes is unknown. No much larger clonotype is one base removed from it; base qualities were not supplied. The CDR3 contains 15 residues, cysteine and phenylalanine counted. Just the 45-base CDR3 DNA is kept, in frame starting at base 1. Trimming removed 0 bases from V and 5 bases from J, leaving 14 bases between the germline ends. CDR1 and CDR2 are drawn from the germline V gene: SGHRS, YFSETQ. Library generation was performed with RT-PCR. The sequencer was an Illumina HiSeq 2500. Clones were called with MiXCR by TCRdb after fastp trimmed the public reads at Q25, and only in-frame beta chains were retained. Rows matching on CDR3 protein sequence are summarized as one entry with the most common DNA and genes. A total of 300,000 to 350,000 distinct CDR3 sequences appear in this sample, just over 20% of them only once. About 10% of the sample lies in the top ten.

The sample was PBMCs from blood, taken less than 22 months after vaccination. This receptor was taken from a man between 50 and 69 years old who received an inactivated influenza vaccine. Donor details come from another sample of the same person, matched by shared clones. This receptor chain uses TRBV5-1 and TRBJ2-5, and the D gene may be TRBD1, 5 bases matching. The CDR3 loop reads CASSLGSRAGETQYF. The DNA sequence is TGCGCCAGCAGCTTGGGAAGCAGGGCAGGGGAGACCCAGTACTTC.